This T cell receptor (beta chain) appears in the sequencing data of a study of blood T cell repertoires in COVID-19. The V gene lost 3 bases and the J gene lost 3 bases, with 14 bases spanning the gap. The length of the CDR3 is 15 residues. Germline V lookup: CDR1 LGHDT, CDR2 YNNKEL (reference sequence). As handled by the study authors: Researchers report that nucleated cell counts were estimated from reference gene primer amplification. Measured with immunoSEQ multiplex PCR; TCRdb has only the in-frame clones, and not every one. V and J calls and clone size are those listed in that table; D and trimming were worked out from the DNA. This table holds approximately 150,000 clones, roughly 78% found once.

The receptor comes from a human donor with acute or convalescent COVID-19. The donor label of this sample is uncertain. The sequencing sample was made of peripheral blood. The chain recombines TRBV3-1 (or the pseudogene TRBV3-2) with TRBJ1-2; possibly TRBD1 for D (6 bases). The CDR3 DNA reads TGTGCCAGCAGCCAGAAGGGGGGGCAATACTATGGCTACACCTTC. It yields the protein CASSQKGGQYYGYTF.